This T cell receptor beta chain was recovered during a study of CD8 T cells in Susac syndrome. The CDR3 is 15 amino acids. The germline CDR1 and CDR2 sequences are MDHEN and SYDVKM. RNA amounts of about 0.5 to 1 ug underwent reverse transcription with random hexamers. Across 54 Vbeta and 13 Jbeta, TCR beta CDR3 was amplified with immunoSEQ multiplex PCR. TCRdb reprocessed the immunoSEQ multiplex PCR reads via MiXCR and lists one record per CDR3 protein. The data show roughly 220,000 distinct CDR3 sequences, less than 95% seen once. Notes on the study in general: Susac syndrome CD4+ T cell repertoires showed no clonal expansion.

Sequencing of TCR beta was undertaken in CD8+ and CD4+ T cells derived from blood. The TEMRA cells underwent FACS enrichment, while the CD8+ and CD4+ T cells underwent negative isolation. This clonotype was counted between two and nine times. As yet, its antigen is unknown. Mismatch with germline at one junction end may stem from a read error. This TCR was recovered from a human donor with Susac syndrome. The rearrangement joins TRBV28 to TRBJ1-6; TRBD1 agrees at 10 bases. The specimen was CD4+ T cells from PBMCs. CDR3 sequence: CASTMPGQGHSPLHF. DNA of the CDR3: TGTGCCAGCACCATGCCGGGACAGGGGCATTCACCCCTCCATTTT.